This T cell receptor beta chain originates from a study of shared T cell receptors in the human thymus. Sequencing was performed with immunoSEQ multiplex PCR; in TCRdb, only in-frame clones are kept and a portion is missing. Among more than 300,000 clones listed, approximately 95% were seen once. Trimming left V 4 bases short and J 1 base short, with 27 bases between. From germline, CDR1 is SGHDN and CDR2 FVKESK. This CDR3 contains 20 residues. Sequencing was done on a sample of thymocytes. The gene calls are TRBV14 and TRBJ2-3; D not certain. The TCR sequence derives from a human donor. This chain's CDR3 is CASSPENFASHRTRTDTQYF. CDR3 DNA sequence: TGTGCCAGCAGCCCCGAGAACTTTGCCAGCCATAGGACCCGCACAGATACGCAGTATTTT.